Following are 18 T cell receptor beta chains from one sample sequenced in a study of OX40 agonist ivuxolimab in advanced cancers. The assay was immunoSEQ multiplex PCR, and TCRdb's table has in-frame clones only and misses some. The profile shows around 100,000 clones, about 91% of them singletons. The specimen was CD4+ or CD8+ T cells sorted from blood, collected in a trial of the OX40 agonist ivuxolimab. Every receptor here comes from an adult with an advanced solid tumor such as melanoma, head and neck, liver or kidney cancer.

The rearrangement joins TRBV28 to TRBJ2-7; D unclear. Germline V CDR1 and CDR2: MDHEN, SYDVKM. Trimming pared 5 bases from V and 4 bases from J, leaving 12 bases between. The CDR3 covers 13 residues. CDR3 nucleotide sequence: TGTGCCAGCAGTCCTCAAGGGCTGTACGAGCAGTACTTC. This sequence encodes CASSPQGLYEQYF.

This clone was found a few times. The chain recombines TRBV6-5 with TRBJ1-1; no firm D call. V was pared by 7 bases and J by 0 bases, with 15 bases between. Per germline, CDR1 MNHEY and CDR2 SVGAGI. The CDR3 loop spans 15 amino acids. The CDR3 loop reads CASTKEYRMNTEAFF. For the CDR3, the DNA is TGTGCCAGCACTAAGGAGTATCGCATGAACACTGAAGCTTTCTTT.

The chain has TRBV7-8 and TRBJ2-2; 10 bases map to TRBD1. J gave up 1 base and V 3 bases, and 11 bases lay outside the gene matches. This CDR3 is built from 19 residues. CDR1 and CDR2 (germline): SGHVS, FQNEAQ. This CDR3 is CASSFKDGQGVWNTGELFF. In nucleotides, the CDR3 is TGTGCCAGCAGCTTCAAAGATGGACAGGGGGTGTGGAACACCGGGGAGCTGTTTTTT.

The chain recombines TRBV27 with TRBJ2-3, with 7 bases matching TRBD2. V lost 5 bases and J lost 2; bases outside the gene matches: 7. The CDR3 extends over 15 amino acids. CDR1 and CDR2 (germline): MNHEY, SMNVEV (reference sequence). The CDR3 here is CASSPSAGLTDTQYF. CDR3 sequence (DNA): TGTGCCAGCAGTCCGTCAGCGGGACTCACAGATACGCAGTATTTT.

This chain uses TRBV7-6 with TRBJ1-4, with D uncertain. The V end lost 2 bases, the J end lost 2 bases, and 6 bases lay between the germline ends. Germline values: CDR1 SGHVS, CDR2 FNYEAQ. CDR3 length equals 14 residues. In DNA, the CDR3 is TGTGCCAGCAGCTTAAGAGGGACTAATGAAAAACTGTTTTTT. The encoded protein is CASSLRGTNEKLFF.

The V gene is TRBV11-3, the J gene TRBJ1-1; tentatively, D is TRBD1 (5 bases). The CDR3 sequence is 16 residues long. Germline V lookup: CDR1 SGHNT, CDR2 YENEEA. The V end lost 5 bases, the J end lost 5 bases, and 21 bases lay between the germline ends. The chain's CDR3 is CASSSILREERTEAFF. CDR3 coding DNA: TGTGCCAGCAGCAGCATTCTCAGGGAGGAAAGGACTGAAGCTTTCTTT.

This sequence joins TRBV5-1 and TRBJ2-1; D gene ambiguous. CDR1 is SGHRS, CDR2 YFSETQ, per germline. Trimming took 4 bases from V and 7 from J, leaving 15 bases between them. The CDR3 has 14 amino acids. The chain's CDR3 is CASSPNGVGNEQFF. The CDR3 DNA sequence: TGCGCCAGCAGCCCGAACGGAGTGGGAAATGAGCAGTTCTTC. Drawing the rest from reference TRBV5-1 and TRBJ2-1, the complete variable domain is KAGVTQTPRYLIKTRGQQVTLSCSPISGHRSVSWYQQTPGQGLQFLFEYFSETQRNKGNFPGRFSGRQFSNSRSEMNVSTLELGDSALYLCASSPNGVGNEQFFGPGTRLTVL.

CDR3 sequence reads: CASSLGGLAGKEQYF. The CDR3 DNA reads as TGTGCCAGCAGTTTAGGGGGGCTAGCGGGAAAAGAGCAGTACTTC. The V call is TRBV28, the J call TRBJ2-7, with TRBD2 matching over 9 bases. Looked up from germline, CDR1 is MDHEN and CDR2 is SYDVKM. The CDR3 contains 15 residues. V shed 2 bases, J shed 7 bases, and the junction held 9 bases outside the gene matches.

The chain employs TRBV27 and TRBJ2-2; D gene ambiguous. V was trimmed by 5 bases and J by 8 bases, leaving 12 bases between them. Per the germline V gene, CDR1 is MNHEY and CDR2 is SMNVEV (reference sequence). The CDR3 extends over 13 amino acids. CDR3 DNA sequence: TGTGCCAGCAGTCCCCTCGCTGCAGGGGAGCTGTTTTTT. This translates into CASSPLAAGELFF.

The chain recombines TRBV4-3 with TRBJ2-1, with D possibly called TRBD1 or TRBD2 (6 bases each). Trimming cost V 1 base and J 7 bases, with 8 bases left between them. The CDR3 loop spans 13 amino acids. Germline CDR1 and CDR2: LGHNA and YSLEER. CDR3: CASSQVGGNEQFF. The CDR3 bases are TGCGCCAGCAGCCAAGTAGGGGGGAATGAGCAGTTCTTC.

V is TRBV30 and J is TRBJ2-1; 10 nucleotides align to TRBD2. The CDR3 loop spans 16 amino acids. Germline V CDR1 and CDR2: GTSNPN, SVGIG (reference sequence). V dropped 0 bases and J dropped 7; count of bases not matched to a gene: 9. The CDR3 is CAWSVPSGRAWNEQFF. The CDR3 DNA sequence: TGTGCCTGGAGTGTCCCGAGCGGGAGGGCTTGGAATGAGCAGTTCTTC.

This CDR3 reads CASSITRNTGELFF. The DNA for the CDR3 is TGTGCCAGTAGTATAACTAGGAACACCGGGGAGCTGTTTTTT. The chain combines TRBV19 with TRBJ2-2; D is perhaps TRBD2 (5 bases). The length of the CDR3 is 14 residues. The germline V gene encodes CDR1 LNHDA and CDR2 SQIVND (reference sequence). Trimming removed 2 bases from V and 1 base from J, with 5 bases in between.

V gene TRBV4-3 combines with J gene TRBJ2-7, with D perhaps TRBD2 (5 bases). The CDR3 extends over 15 amino acids. In germline, CDR1 is LGHNA, CDR2 YSLEER. The germline V and J ends were trimmed by 1 base and 2 bases, with 12 bases remaining between them. The DNA of the CDR3 is TGCGCCAGCAGCCAAGGTAGGACTGTGCCCTACGAGCAGTACTTC. Amino acid sequence: CASSQGRTVPYEQYF.

V gene TRBV7-8 combines with J gene TRBJ1-1; D is uncertain. Germline V gene sequence: CDR1 SGHVS, CDR2 FQNEAQ. CDR3 length: 13 residues. V lost 0 bases and J lost 5, with 7 bases in between. The CDR3 sequence: CASSLAIGTEAFF. CDR3 DNA sequence: TGTGCCAGCAGCTTAGCCATAGGGACTGAAGCTTTCTTT.

The chain combines TRBV18 with TRBJ1-2; the D gene is possibly TRBD1 (6 bases). CDR1 and CDR2 from the germline V gene are KGHSH and LQKENI. The CDR3 loop spans 14 amino acids. V was clipped by 1 base and J by 2 bases, with 8 bases between them. CDR3 loop: CASSPRTANYGYTF. The CDR3 coding sequence is TGTGCCAGCTCACCACGGACAGCGAACTATGGCTACACCTTC.

This clone has a single count. The chain recombines TRBV7-9 with TRBJ2-3, with 7 bases aligning to TRBD2. Per germline, CDR1 SEHNR and CDR2 FQNEAQ (reference sequence). The length of the CDR3 is 13 residues. The J segment lost 0 bases and the V segment lost 11 bases, leaving 5 bases of the junction unmatched. CDR3 residues: CAGGAGSTDTQYF. The DNA for the CDR3 is TGTGCCGGGGGAGCGGGGAGCACAGATACGCAGTATTTT.

This chain links TRBV4-1 with TRBJ2-1, with 10 bases aligning to TRBD2. Germline CDR1 and CDR2: MGHRA and YSYEKL. The V gene end was trimmed by 1 base and the J gene end by 9 bases; junction bases not matched to a gene: 12. This CDR3 is 17 amino acids long. CDR3 sequence: CASSQASGAGGLTEQFF. CDR3 nucleotide sequence: TGCGCCAGCAGCCAAGCATCGGGAGCGGGAGGGCTTACTGAGCAGTTCTTC.

The V and J genes are TRBV7-2 and TRBJ2-7, with D possibly TRBD1 on 6 matching bases. The CDR3 loop spans 12 amino acids. Germline V CDR1 and CDR2: SGHTA, FQGNSA. The V end was cut by 10 bases, the J end by 6 bases, with 16 bases between. This chain's CDR3 is CATRWSRGEQYF. The CDR3 DNA is TGTGCCACTAGGTGGAGCAGGGGCGAGCAGTACTTC.